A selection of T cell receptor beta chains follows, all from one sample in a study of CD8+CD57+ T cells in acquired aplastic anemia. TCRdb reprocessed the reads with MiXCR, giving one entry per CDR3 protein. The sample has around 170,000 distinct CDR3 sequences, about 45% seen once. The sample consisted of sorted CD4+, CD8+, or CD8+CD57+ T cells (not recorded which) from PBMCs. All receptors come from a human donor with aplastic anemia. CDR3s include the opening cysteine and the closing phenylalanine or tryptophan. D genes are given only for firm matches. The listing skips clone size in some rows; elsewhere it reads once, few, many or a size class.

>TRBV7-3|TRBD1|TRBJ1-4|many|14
TGTGCCAGCAGCTTATGGACAGGCGGGGAAAAACTGTTTTTT
CASSLWTGGEKLFF
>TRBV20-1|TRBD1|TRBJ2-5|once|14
TGCAGTGCTGGGGACGGGACAGGGCGGGAGACCCAGTACTTC
CSAGDGTGRETQYF
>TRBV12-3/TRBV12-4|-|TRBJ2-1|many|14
TGTGCCAGCAGTCCCGGGACATACATCAATGAGCAGTTCTTC
CASSPGTYINEQFF
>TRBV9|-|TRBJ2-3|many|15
TGTGCCAGCAGCGTCGCAGGGCCTAGCACAGATACGCAGTATTTT
CASSVAGPSTDTQYF
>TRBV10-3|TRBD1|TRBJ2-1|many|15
TGTGCCACCAAAACACAGGGGGCAAGGTACAATGAGCAGTTCTTC
CATKTQGARYNEQFF
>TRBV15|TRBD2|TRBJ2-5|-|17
TGTGCCACCGGCTACCCCGGGTCTAGCGGGGGGATAGAGACCCAGTACTTC
CATGYPGSSGGIETQYF
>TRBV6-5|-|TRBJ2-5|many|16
TGTGCCAGCAGTTACTTTGGACCCCAGGGAGGAGAGACCCAGTACTTC
CASSYFGPQGGETQYF
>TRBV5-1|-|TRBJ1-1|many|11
TGCGCCAGCAGCGCCGGTAAAAAAGCTTTCTTT
CASSAGKKAFF
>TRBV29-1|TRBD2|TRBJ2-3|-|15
TGCAGCGCTACCGGGACTAGCGGCTTCACAGATACGCAGTATTTT
CSATGTSGFTDTQYF
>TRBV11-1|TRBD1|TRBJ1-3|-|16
TGTGCCAGCAGCCCCGCAGGGGGCAGCTTTGGAAGCACCATATATTTT
CASSPAGGSFGSTIYF
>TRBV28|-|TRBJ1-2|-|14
TGTGCCAGCAGTTTTCGCAGGGTAGATCGAGGCTACACCTTC
CASSFRRVDRGYTF
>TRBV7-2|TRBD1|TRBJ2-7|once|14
TGTGCCAGCAGCCCCCGACAGGGTTATTACGAGCAGTACTTC
CASSPRQGYYEQYF
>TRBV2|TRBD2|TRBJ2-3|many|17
TGTGCCAGCAGCGACCCCTTTAGCGGGAGTTGGGCAGATACGCAGTATTTT
CASSDPFSGSWADTQYF
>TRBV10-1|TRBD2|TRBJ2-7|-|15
TGCGCCAGCAGTGATGTTGGTAGCGGGAGTGGGGAGCAGTACTTC
CASSDVGSGSGEQYF
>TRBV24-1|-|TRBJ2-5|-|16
TGTGCCACCAGTGATTCGTCGCAGGGGAAACAAGAGACCCAGTACTTC
CATSDSSQGKQETQYF
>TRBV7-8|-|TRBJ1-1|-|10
TGTGCCAGCAGCTATGGGGAAGCTTTCTTT
CASSYGEAFF
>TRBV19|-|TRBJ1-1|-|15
TGTGCCAGTACCCCGGGGTGGGGGGTGGACACTGAAGCTTTCTTT
CASTPGWGVDTEAFF
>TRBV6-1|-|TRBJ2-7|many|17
TGTGCCAGCAGCAAAATGAACAGGGTAGGGCGCTCCTACGAGCAGTACTTC
CASSKMNRVGRSYEQYF
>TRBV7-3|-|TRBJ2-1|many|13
TGTGCCAGCAGCCCAACCGTGGAATATGAGCAGTTCTTC
CASSPTVEYEQFF
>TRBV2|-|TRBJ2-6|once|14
TGTGCCAGCAGTTGGGACCTTGAGGCCAACGTCCTGACTTTC
CASSWDLEANVLTF
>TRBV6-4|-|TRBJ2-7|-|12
TGTGCCAGCAATGAACAGGGACACGAGCAGTACTTC
CASNEQGHEQYF
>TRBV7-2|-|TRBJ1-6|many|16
TGTGCCAGCAGCTTAGCCGCCCAGGGATCTAATTCACCCCTCCACTTT
CASSLAAQGSNSPLHF
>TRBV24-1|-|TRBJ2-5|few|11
TGTGCCACCAGTGCCAGACGGACCCAGTACTTC
CATSARRTQYF
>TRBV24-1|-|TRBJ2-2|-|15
TGTGCCACCAGTGATCCAGACCGGGGAACCGGGGAGCTGTTTTTT
CATSDPDRGTGELFF
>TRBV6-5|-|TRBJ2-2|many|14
TGTGCCAGCAGTTATACAGTGAACACCGGGGAGCTGTTTTTT
CASSYTVNTGELFF
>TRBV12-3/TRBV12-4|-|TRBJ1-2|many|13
TGTGCCAGCACCCCCGGAGGGACTGAGGGCTACACCTTC
CASTPGGTEGYTF
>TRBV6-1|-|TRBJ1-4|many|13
TGTGCCAGCAGCAGCGGGGCAGGGGAAAAACTGTTTTTT
CASSSGAGEKLFF
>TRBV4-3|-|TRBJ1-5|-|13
TGCGCCAGCAGCCGAGGGAAGAATCAGCCCCAGCATTTT
CASSRGKNQPQHF
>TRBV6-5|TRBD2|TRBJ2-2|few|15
TGTGCCAGCAGTTTCACTAGCGCGAACACCGGGGAGCTGTTTTTT
CASSFTSANTGELFF
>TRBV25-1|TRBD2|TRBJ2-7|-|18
TGTGCCAGCAGCTCGACTGGACTAGCGGGGGGCCCTCGGTCCGAGCAGTACTTC
CASSSTGLAGGPRSEQYF
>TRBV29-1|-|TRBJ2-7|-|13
TGCAGCGTTGAGGCGGCAGCCATATACGAGCAGTACTTC
CSVEAAAIYEQYF
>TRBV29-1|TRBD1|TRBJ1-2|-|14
TGCAGCGTTAAGTTAGGACAGGGAGCCTATGGCTACACCTTC
CSVKLGQGAYGYTF
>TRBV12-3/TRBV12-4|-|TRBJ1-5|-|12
TGTGCCAGCAGCGCGGGGGGGCAGCCCCAGCATTTT
CASSAGGQPQHF
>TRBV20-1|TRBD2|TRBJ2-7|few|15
TGCAGTGCTAGGAACCTAGCGGGGGACTCCTACGAGCAGTACTTC
CSARNLAGDSYEQYF
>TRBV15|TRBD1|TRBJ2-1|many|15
TGTGCCACCAGCAGAGATAGACAGGGGGGGAATGAGCAGTTCTTC
CATSRDRQGGNEQFF
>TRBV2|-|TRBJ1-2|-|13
TGTGCCAGCAGTGGAGGGGGATCTATTAGCTACACCTTC
CASSGGGSISYTF
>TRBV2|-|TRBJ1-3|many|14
TGTGCCAGCAGACAGGTGCTTTCTGGAAACACCATATATTTT
CASRQVLSGNTIYF
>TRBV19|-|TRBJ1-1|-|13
TGTGCCAGTGGGCTGTTAATGAACACTGAAGCTTTCTTT
CASGLLMNTEAFF
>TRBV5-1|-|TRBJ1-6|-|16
TGCGCCAGCAGCCAGACAGTGAGCTCCTATAATTCACCCCTCCACTTT
CASSQTVSSYNSPLHF
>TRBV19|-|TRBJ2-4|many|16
TGTGCCAGTAGTAGGCAACAGGGTTTGGCCAAAAACATTCAGTACTTC
CASSRQQGLAKNIQYF
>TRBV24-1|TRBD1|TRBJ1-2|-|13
TGTGCCACCAGTGATCGGACAGGGGATGGCTACACCTTC
CATSDRTGDGYTF
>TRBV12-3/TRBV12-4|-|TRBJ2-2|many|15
TGTGCCAGCAGTTTGGCGCAGGGTAACACCGGGGAGCTGTTTTTT
CASSLAQGNTGELFF
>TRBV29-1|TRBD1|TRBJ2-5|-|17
TGCAGCGCCCCAGTAGGGACAGGTAGCACCGGGGAAGAGACCCAGTACTTC
CSAPVGTGSTGEETQYF
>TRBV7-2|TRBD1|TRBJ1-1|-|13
TGTGCCAGCAGCCTCACCCGGACAGGCCTGGCTTTCTTT
CASSLTRTGLAFF
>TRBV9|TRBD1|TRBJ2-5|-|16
TGTGCCAGCAGCGGACTCGACAGGGGGCGCGGTGAGACCCAGTACTTC
CASSGLDRGRGETQYF
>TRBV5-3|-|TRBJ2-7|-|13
TGTGCCAGCACCTCCATGGGGGGCTACGAGCAGTACTTC
CASTSMGGYEQYF
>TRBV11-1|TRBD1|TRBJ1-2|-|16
TGTGCCAGCAGCCCCTCGGGGACAGGGACTAACTATGGCTACACCTTC
CASSPSGTGTNYGYTF
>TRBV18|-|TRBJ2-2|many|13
TGTGCCAGCTCACCAAACCCCACCGGGGAGCTGTTTTTT
CASSPNPTGELFF
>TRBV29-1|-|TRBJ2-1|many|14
TGCAGCGTTGGAGCGCTGGGGACCTACAATGAGCAGTTCTTC
CSVGALGTYNEQFF
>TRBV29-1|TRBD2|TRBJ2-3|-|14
TGCAGCGCATCGACAGCGGGAGTCACCAATGAGCAGTATTTT
CSASTAGVTNEQYF
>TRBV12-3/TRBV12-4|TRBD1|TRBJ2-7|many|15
TGTGCCAGCAGTTTGTATGCTGGACAGGCCTACGAGCAGTACTTC
CASSLYAGQAYEQYF
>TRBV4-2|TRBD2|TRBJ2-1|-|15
TGTGCCAGCAGCCTAGCGGGAGGGGCCTACAATGAGCAGTTCTTC
CASSLAGGAYNEQFF
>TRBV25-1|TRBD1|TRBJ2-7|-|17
TGTGCCAGCAGTCCGCGACAGGGGGCAGACTATTCCTACGAGCAGTACTTC
CASSPRQGADYSYEQYF
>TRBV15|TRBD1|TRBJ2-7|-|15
TGTGCCACCAGCAGGGGTGACAGGGTGACCTACGAGCAGTACTTC
CATSRGDRVTYEQYF
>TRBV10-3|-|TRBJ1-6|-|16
TGTGCCAGCAGCTGGGGTAGGGAATCCTATAACTCACCCCTCCACTTT
CASSWGRESYNSPLHF
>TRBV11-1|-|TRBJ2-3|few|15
TGTGCCAGCAGCTCGGCGGGCTGGGGTACAGATACGCAGTATTTT
CASSSAGWGTDTQYF